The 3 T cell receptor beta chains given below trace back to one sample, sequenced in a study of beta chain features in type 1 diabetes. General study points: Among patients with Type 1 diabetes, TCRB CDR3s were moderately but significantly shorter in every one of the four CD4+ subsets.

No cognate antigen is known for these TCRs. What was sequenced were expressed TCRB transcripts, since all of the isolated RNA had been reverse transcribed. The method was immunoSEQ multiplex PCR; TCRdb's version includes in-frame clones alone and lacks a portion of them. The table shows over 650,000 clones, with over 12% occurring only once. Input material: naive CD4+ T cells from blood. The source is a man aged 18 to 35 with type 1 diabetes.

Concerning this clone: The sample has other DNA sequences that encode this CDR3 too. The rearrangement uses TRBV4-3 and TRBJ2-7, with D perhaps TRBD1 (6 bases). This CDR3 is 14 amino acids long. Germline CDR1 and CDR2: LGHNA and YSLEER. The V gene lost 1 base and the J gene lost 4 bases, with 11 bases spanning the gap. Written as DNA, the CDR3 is TGCGCCAGCAGCCAAGTGGGCAGGGGATACGAGCAGTACTTC. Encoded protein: CASSQVGRGYEQYF.

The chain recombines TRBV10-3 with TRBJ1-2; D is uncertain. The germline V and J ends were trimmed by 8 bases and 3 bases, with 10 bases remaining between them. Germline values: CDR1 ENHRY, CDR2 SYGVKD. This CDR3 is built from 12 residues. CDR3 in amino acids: CAIGEGDYGYTF. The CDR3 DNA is TGTGCCATCGGAGAGGGTGACTATGGCTACACCTTC.

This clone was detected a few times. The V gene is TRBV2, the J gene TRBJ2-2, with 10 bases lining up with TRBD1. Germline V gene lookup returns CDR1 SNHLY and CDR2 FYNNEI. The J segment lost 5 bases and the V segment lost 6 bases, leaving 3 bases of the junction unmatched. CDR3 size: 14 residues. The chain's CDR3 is CASRGTGVTGELFF. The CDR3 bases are TGTGCCAGCAGAGGGACAGGGGTTACCGGGGAGCTGTTTTTT.